This T cell receptor (beta chain) was identified in a study of shared clonotypes between healthy human individuals (dated by TCRdb to the early 2020s). Some background on the complete study: The cohort comprised two women and three men aged 18 to 49 years. To increase sequencing depth and limit assay-specific biases, TCR repertoire library preparation and sequencing were carried out by different laboratories using diverse techniques. To estimate repertoire size and how much clonotypes are shared between individuals, the study performed deep sequencing of blood TCR repertoires from a handful of healthy adults. For each donor, three plates each were used for CD4 naive and CD4 memory, two plates were used for CD8 naive, and one plate was used for CD8 memory. Each donor's leukapheresis produced roughly between roughly 0.85 and 10 billion PBMCs.

Healthy HIV-negative adults with no recently reported acute infections or vaccinations were included as donors. Every donor was a Caucasian adult residing in Nashville, Tennessee, USA. CD4+ T cells were enriched through magnetic negative selection, after which naive cells were positively selected on CD45RA and the remaining negative fraction served as the memory subset. Blood was collected by leukapheresis, and PBMCs were isolated by Ficoll-Histopaque density gradient centrifugation and then cryopreserved in liquid nitrogen vapor phase. Purity and quantity of every magnetically sorted T cell population were checked by analytical flow cytometry. From each sorted fraction, genomic DNA was isolated and quantified by UV absorbance on a Nanodrop 2000c. The CDR3 covers 15 residues, taking in both the cysteine and the phenylalanine. The DNA shown is the 45-base CDR3, in frame from base 1. Per the germline V gene, SGHNT is the CDR1 and YENEEA is the CDR2. Relative to germline, V is missing 5 bases and J is missing 5 bases, with 10 bases of the junction outside any gene match.

TCR CDR3 regions were amplified from genomic DNA by multiplex PCR using the deep immunoSEQ assay. Extracted genomic DNA from each cell subset was distributed evenly across all wells of several immunoSEQ 96-well plates, and each plate was treated as a replicate. For sorted subsets, roughly 190 ng of genomic DNA, equivalent to 25,000 to 35,000 T cell genomes, went into each replicate PCR. Purified libraries were quantified with a Qubit 3.0 fluorometer, sized on a Bioanalyzer 2100, and re-quantified with the KAPA Library Quantification kit. Each immunoSEQ 96-well plate was sequenced on its own single-read 150-cycle Illumina NextSeq 550 flow cell. The authors' analysis ran thus. The immunoSEQ output contained only junctional sequences without quality scores, so filtering could not match that applied to full-length reads. To assign V/J genes and CDR3, sequences were annotated against IMGT germline references using PyIR, a Python wrapper for IgBLAST v1.9. Any read was removed if the V/J assignment was weak (E-value above 1e-6), the CDR3 was missing, or the read contained stop codons, out-of-frame junctions, or ambiguous translated residues. V3J clonotypes were defined by identical inferred V gene, J gene, and CDR3 amino acid sequence. Percentage overlap between repertoires was computed as shared unique clonotypes divided by the size of the smaller repertoire. Repertoire richness was assessed with RTK rarefaction, the Chao1 estimator, and Recon v2.1 estimates of unobserved clonotypes. OLGA was used to compute generation probabilities for all TCRbeta clonotypes that the gDNA method yielded from a handful of donors. This immuneACCESS table, as held by TCRdb, lists in-frame sequences with V and J called but not all clones. Of the missing ones, under half trace to an unresolved V gene in checked studies; the others have no known cause. V, J and clone size derive from that table, while D and trimming were established from the DNA sequence. The sample records about 980,000 clones, 70% to 85% of which are singletons. The ten biggest clones cover roughly 1.5% of the sample.

For this clone: Its antigen is currently not known. It has no much larger one-base neighbor in the sample; base qualities were not kept.

Overall study results and their limits: Naive subsets generally had larger estimated clonotype richness than memory subsets did. Based on pairwise subsampling, the degree of clonotype sharing among donors was expected to be affected by sequencing depth. Sharing across several donors was observed for about 4.8% of naive CD4, over 3% of naive CD8, over 2% of memory CD4, and about 0.38% of memory CD8 clonotypes. Compared with non-shared clonotypes, clonotypes shared by all four sorted-subset donors had higher generation probabilities. Rarefaction of sorted-subset datasets indicated incomplete sequencing despite the large sequencing depth. Only blood was sampled, and tissue TCR repertoires likely differ from those in blood. The small number of donors limited the genetic and exposure-history diversity represented.

The TCR was taken from a man younger than 30 in good health. The chain is assembled from TRBV11-3 and TRBJ2-5, with 8 junctional bases fitting TRBD1. Input material: memory CD4+ T cells sorted from blood. The cell subset or site label of this sample denotes: CD45RA-negative fraction. The DNA reads TGTGCCAGCAGCACTGGAGACAGGGGCGTGGAGACCCAGTACTTC. Its protein reads: CASSTGDRGVETQYF. Extended through the reference TRBV11-3 and TRBJ2-5 proteins, this CDR3 yields the full variable domain: EAGVVQSPRYKIIEKKQPVAFWCNPISGHNTLYWYLQNLGQGPELLIRYENEEAVDDSQLPKDRFSAERLKGVDSTLKIQPAELGDSAVYLCASSTGDRGVETQYFGPGTRLLVL.